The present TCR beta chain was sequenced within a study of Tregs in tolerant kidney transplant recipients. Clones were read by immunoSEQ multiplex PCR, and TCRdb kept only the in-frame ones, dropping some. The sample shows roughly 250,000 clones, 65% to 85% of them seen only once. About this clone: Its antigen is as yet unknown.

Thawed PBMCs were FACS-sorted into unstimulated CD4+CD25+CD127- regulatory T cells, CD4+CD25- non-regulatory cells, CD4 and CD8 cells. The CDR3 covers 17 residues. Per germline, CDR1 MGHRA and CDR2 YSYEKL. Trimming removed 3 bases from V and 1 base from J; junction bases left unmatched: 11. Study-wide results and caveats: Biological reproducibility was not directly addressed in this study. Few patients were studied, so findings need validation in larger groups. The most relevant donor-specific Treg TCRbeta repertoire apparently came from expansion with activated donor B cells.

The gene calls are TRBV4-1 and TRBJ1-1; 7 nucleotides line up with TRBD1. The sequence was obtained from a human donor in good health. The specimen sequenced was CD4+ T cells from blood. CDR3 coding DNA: TGCGCCAGCAGCCATGCTCTGGGACAGTCTTCGAACACTGAAGCTTTCTTT. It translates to CASSHALGQSSNTEAFF.